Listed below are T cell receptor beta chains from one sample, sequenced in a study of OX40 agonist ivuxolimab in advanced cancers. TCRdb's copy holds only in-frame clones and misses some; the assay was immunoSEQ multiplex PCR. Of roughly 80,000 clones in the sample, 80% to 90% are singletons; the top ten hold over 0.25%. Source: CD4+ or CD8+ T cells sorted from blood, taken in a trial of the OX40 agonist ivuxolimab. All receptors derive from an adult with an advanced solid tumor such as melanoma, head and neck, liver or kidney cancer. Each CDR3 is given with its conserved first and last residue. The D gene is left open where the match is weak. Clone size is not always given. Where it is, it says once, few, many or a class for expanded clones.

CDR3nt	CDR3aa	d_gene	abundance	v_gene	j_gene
TGTGCCAGCAGCCAGGGGACTCGTCGGATTGCGACCCAGTACTTC	CASSQGTRRIATQYF	.	.	TRBV6-5	TRBJ2-5
TGTGCCAGCAGTGAGGACAGAAATTCACCCCTCCACTTT	CASSEDRNSPLHF	.	.	TRBV6-1	TRBJ1-6
TGTGCCATCAGCTTGACAGGGACTGAAGCTTTCTTT	CAISLTGTEAFF	TRBD1	.	TRBV10-3	TRBJ1-1
TGTGCCAGCTCAGGACAGACGAACACCGGGGAGCTGTTTTTT	CASSGQTNTGELFF	.	.	TRBV18	TRBJ2-2
TGTGCCAGCAGCTCCCAGGGACAGGGGTACACCGGGGAGCTGTTTTTT	CASSSQGQGYTGELFF	TRBD1	once	TRBV7-8	TRBJ2-2
TGTGCCAGCAGCTTGGGAGATACGCAGTATTTT	CASSLGDTQYF	.	.	TRBV9	TRBJ2-3
TGTGCCACCCTACGGGGAGGATTTACCGGGGAGCTGTTTTTT	CATLRGGFTGELFF	.	.	TRBV19	TRBJ2-2
TGCAGCGTCTCCATGGCGGGAAACATTCAGTACTTC	CSVSMAGNIQYF	.	once	TRBV29-1	TRBJ2-4
TGTGCCAGTAGGAGGGACAGGGGCACCGGGGAGCTGTTTTTT	CASRRDRGTGELFF	TRBD1	.	TRBV19	TRBJ2-2
TGTGCCTGGAATCAGGATGTCTCCGGGGAGCTGTTTTTT	CAWNQDVSGELFF	.	.	TRBV30	TRBJ2-2
TGTGCCAGCAGTGACGGTCACGACACAGATACGCAGTATTTT	CASSDGHDTDTQYF	.	.	TRBV2	TRBJ2-3
TGTGCCAGCAGTGAGACGGAAGGAGGCAATCAGCCCCAGCATTTT	CASSETEGGNQPQHF	.	.	TRBV2	TRBJ1-5
TGTGCCTGGAAGTATATTAGCGTCTACAATGAGCAGTTCTTC	CAWKYISVYNEQFF	.	.	TRBV30	TRBJ2-1
TGTGCCAGCAGCCCCACCCCCCTCAATAATTCACCCCTCCACTTT	CASSPTPLNNSPLHF	.	.	TRBV28	TRBJ1-6
TGCGCCAGCAGTCTCAGACGGGGCTACAATGAGCAGTTCTTC	CASSLRRGYNEQFF	.	.	TRBV5-1	TRBJ2-1